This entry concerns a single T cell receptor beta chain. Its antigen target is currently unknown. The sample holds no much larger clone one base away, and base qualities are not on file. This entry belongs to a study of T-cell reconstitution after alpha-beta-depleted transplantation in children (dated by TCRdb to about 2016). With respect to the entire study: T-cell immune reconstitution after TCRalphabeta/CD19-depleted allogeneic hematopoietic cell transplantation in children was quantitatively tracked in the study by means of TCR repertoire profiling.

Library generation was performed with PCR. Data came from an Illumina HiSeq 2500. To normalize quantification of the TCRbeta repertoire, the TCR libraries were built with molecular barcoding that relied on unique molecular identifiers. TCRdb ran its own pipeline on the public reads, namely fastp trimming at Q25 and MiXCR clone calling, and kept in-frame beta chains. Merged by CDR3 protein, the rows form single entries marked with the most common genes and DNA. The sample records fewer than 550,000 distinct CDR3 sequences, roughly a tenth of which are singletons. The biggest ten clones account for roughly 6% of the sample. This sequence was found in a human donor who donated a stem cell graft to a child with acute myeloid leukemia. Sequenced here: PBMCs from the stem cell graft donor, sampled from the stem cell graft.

The CDR3 reads CASSYWTAGGETQYF. Read as DNA, the sequence is TGCGCCAGCAGCTACTGGACAGCCGGAGGGGAGACCCAGTACTTC. The chain was built from TRBV5-1 and TRBJ2-5; the D gene is possibly TRBD1 or TRBD2, each agreeing over 6 bases. The germline V gene encodes CDR1 SGHRS and CDR2 YFSETQ. The CDR3 measures 15 amino acids from cysteine to phenylalanine. The retained sequence is limited to the CDR3, 45 bases, with the frame set at the first base. Trimming costs V 3 bases and J 5 bases, and their ends lie 17 bases apart. Reference TRBV5-1 and TRBJ2-5 proteins supply the regions before and after the CDR3; the full variable domain is: KAGVTQTPRYLIKTRGQQVTLSCSPISGHRSVSWYQQTPGQGLQFLFEYFSETQRNKGNFPGRFSGRQFSNSRSEMNVSTLELGDSALYLCASSYWTAGGETQYFGPGTRLLVL.